Below, 5 T cell receptor beta chains from the same sample are listed, as sequenced in a study of blood T cell repertoires in COVID-19. Clones were sequenced by immunoSEQ multiplex PCR, and TCRdb holds only the in-frame ones, with some missing. Of 250,000 or so clones in the sample, 70% to 90% were seen once. The sequencing sample was made of peripheral blood. The receptors originated from a young woman with COVID-19, enrolled during active disease.

The V gene is TRBV15, the J gene TRBJ2-1; the match to TRBD2 covers 12 bases. V dropped 1 base and J dropped 0; count of bases not matched to a gene: 4. CDR3 length: 18 amino acids. CDR1 is LNHNV and CDR2 is YYDKDF in the germline V gene (reference sequence). The CDR3 DNA reads as TGTGCCACCAGCAGAGTCATGACTAGCGGGAGCTCCTACAATGAGCAGTTCTTC. It is translated as CATSRVMTSGSSYNEQFF.

The chain links TRBV19 to TRBJ2-3, with TRBD1 matching 7 bases. This CDR3 is built from 14 residues. Trimming cost V 4 bases and J 2 bases; bases outside gene matches: 3. CDR1 is LNHDA, CDR2 SQIVND, per germline (reference sequence). CDR3 nucleotides: TGTGCCAGTAGTACCGGACAGGTCACAGATACGCAGTATTTT. This codes for CASSTGQVTDTQYF.

V gene TRBV12-5 combines with J gene TRBJ1-2; the D gene is possibly TRBD1 (5 bases). Germline V gene data show CDR1 as LGHNT and CDR2 as FRNRAP. The CDR3 is 12 residues long. V lost 8 bases to trimming and J lost 4 bases, with 11 bases between them. The DNA of the CDR3 is TGTGCTAGTACCCAGGGCTTCTATGGCTACACCTTC. As protein: CASTQGFYGYTF.

This clone was picked up one time. Other DNA sequences in the sample encode the same CDR3. The chain joins TRBV11-2 to TRBJ2-2; D is ambiguous. V was shortened by 0 bases and J by 1 base, with 9 bases between the two germline ends. Germline V lookup: CDR1 SGHAT, CDR2 FQNNGV. The CDR3 is made up of 16 amino acids. Here the CDR3 DNA reads TGTGCCAGCAGCTTAGACCGGTCAGGGAACACCGGGGAGCTGTTTTTT. Amino acids: CASSLDRSGNTGELFF. The full variable domain, with the rest looked up from reference TRBV11-2 and TRBJ2-2, is EAGVAQSPRYKIIEKRQSVAFWCNPISGHATLYWYQQILGQGPKLLIQFQNNGVVDDSQLPKDRFSAERLKGVDSTLKIQPAKLEDSAVYLCASSLDRSGNTGELFFGEGSRLTVL.

V gene TRBV7-2 combines with J gene TRBJ2-7, with a weak D call TRBD2 (6 bases). Germline V gene sequence: CDR1 SGHTA, CDR2 FQGNSA. Trimming took off 1 base at V and 6 bases at J, with 10 bases between the two ends. The CDR3 is 13 residues long. CDR3: CASSLGQTSEQYV. The CDR3 DNA reads TGTGCCAGCAGCTTAGGACAGACTAGCGAGCAGTACGTC.